This T cell receptor beta chain emerged from a study of vaccination effects on CD4 cells after COVID-19. TCRdb keeps only in-frame clones here, not all; method: immunoSEQ multiplex PCR. The table has about 71,000 clones, under 80% seen once. Trimming removed 4 bases from V and 5 bases from J, with 7 bases in between. The CDR3 consists of 12 residues. Germline V gene data show CDR1 as ENHRY and CDR2 as SYGVKD. Study results and limitations: Nearly all vaccine-induced clones in healthy recipients recognized only SARS-CoV-2.

Of note for this clone: The antigen is undetermined.

Following a 10-day culture, CD4+ T cells were purified. Each person got two doses of an mRNA SARS-CoV-2 vaccine, BNT162b2 or mRNA-1273. The rearrangement uses TRBV10-3 and TRBJ2-3; D is uncertain. This clonotype originated in a human donor who received a COVID-19 vaccine. The source material was CD4+ T cells from PBMCs cultured without peptide, sampled after COVID-19 vaccination. For the CDR3, the DNA is TGTGCCATCAGTGGTAACAGAGATACGCAGTATTTT. Translation gives CAISGNRDTQYF.